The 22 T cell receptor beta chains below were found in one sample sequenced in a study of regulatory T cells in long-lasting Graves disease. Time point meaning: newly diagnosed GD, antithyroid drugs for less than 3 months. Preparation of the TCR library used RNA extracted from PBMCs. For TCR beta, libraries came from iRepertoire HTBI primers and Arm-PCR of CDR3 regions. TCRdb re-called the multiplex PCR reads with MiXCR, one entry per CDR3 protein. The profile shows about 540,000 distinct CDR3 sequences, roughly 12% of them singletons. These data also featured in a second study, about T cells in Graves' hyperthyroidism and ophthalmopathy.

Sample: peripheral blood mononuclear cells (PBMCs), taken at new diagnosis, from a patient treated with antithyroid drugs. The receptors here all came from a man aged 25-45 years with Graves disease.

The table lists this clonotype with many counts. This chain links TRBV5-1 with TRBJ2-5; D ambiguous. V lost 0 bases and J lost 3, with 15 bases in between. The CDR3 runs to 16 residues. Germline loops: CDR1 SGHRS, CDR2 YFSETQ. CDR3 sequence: CASSLVGRQPKETQYF. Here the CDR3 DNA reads TGCGCCAGCAGCTTGGTGGGCAGACAACCGAAAGAGACCCAGTACTTC.

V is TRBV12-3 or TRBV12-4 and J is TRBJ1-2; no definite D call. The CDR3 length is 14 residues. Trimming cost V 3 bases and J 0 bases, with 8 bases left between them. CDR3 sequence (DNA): TGTGCCAGCAGTTTCGGCCAATCTAACTATGGCTACACCTTC. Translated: CASSFGQSNYGYTF.

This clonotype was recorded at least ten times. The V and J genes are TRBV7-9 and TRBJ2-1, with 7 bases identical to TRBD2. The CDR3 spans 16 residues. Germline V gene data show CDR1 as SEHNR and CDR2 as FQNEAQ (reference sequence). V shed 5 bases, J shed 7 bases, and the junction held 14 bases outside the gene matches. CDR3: CASSTRGSGTPNEQFF. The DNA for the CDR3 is TGTGCCAGCAGCACTCGAGGGAGCGGGACCCCTAATGAGCAGTTCTTC.

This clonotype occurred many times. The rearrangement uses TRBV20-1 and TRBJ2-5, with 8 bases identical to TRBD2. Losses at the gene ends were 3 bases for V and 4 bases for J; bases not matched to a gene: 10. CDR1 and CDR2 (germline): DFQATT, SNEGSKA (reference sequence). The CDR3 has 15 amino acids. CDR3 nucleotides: TGCAGTGCTAGTTGGAAGCGGGGGCTCGGAGAGACCCAGTACTTC. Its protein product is CSASWKRGLGETQYF.

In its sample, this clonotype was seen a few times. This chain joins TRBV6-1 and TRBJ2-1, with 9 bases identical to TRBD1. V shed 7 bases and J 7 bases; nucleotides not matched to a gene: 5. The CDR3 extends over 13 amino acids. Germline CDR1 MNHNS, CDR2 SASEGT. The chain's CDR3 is CASIDRGMNEQFF. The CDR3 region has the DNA TGTGCCAGCATTGACAGGGGGATGAATGAGCAGTTCTTC.

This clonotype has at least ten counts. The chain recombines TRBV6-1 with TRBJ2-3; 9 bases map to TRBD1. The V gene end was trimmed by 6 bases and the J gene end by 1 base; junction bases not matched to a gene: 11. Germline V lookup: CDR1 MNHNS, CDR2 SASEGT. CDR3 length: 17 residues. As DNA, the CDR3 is TGTGCCAGCAGCTCCCGGAACAGGGGGCTAGGCACAGATACGCAGTATTTT. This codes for CASSSRNRGLGTDTQYF.

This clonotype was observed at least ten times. The CDR3 protein is CASTSFAEAFF. Written as DNA, the CDR3 is TGTGCCAGCACTTCCTTCGCTGAAGCTTTCTTT. The chain links TRBV6-2 or TRBV6-3 to TRBJ1-1, with unresolved D. Germline CDR1 and CDR2: MNHEY and SVGEGT. This CDR3 has 11 amino acids. Trimming took off 7 bases at V and 6 bases at J, with 9 bases between the two ends.

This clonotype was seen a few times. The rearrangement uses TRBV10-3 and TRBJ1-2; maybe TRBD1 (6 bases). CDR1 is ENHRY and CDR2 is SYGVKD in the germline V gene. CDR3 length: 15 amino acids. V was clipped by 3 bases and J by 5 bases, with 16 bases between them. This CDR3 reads CAISERGGASYGYTF. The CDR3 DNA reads TGTGCCATCAGTGAAAGGGGGGGGGCTAGTTATGGCTACACCTTC.

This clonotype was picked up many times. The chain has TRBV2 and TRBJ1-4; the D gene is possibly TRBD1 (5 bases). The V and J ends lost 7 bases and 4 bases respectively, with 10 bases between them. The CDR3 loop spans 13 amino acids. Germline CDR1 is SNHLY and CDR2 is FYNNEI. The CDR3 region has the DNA TGTGCCAGCAATAGGGGCTTTAATGAAAAACTGTTTTTT. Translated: CASNRGFNEKLFF.

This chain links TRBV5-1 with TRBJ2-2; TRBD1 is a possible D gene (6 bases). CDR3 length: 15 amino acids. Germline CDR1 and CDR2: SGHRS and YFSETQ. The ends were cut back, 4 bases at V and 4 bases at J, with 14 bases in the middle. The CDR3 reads CASSNPLGATGELFF. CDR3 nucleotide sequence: TGCGCCAGCAGCAACCCCCTGGGGGCCACCGGGGAGCTGTTTTTT.

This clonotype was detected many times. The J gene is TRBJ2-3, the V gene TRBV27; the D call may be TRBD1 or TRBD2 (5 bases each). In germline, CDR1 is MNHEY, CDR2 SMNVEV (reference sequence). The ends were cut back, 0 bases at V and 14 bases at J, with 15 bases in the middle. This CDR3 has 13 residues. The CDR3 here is CASSLSLRGDRYF. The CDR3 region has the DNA TGTGCCAGCAGTTTATCCCTGAGGGGTGACAGGTATTTT.

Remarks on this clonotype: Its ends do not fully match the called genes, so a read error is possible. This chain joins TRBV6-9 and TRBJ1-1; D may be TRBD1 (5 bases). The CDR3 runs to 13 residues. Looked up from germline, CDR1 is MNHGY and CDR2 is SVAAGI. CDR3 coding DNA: TGTGCCAGCAGTTTGTGGGGGTATACTGAAGCTCTCTTT. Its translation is CASSLWGYTEALF.

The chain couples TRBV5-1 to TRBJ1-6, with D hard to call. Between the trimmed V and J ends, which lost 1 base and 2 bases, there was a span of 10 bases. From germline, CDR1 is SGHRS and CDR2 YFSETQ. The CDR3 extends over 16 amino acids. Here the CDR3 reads CASSLIRSPYNSPLHF. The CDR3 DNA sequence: TGCGCCAGCAGCTTGATACGCAGCCCCTATAATTCACCCCTCCACTTT.

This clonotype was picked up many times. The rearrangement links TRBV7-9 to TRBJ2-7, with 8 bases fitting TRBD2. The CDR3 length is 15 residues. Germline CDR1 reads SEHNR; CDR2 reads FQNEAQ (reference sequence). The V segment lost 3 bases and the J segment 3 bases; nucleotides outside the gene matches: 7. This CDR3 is CASSFRSGRLYEQYF. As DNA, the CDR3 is TGTGCCAGCAGCTTTAGGAGCGGGAGACTCTACGAGCAGTACTTC.

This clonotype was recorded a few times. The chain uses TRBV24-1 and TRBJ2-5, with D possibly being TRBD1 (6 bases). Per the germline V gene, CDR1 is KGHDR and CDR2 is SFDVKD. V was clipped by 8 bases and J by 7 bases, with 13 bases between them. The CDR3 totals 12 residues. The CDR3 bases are TGTGCCACCAACGTGGGGGCCGGGACCCAGTACTTC. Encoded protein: CATNVGAGTQYF.

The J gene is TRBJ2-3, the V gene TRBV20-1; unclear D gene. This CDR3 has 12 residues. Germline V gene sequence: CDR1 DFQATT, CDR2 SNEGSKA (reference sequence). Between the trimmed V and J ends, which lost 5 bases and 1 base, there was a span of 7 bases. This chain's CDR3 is CSASVGTDTQYF. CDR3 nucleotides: TGCAGTGCTTCGGTGGGCACAGATACGCAGTATTTT.

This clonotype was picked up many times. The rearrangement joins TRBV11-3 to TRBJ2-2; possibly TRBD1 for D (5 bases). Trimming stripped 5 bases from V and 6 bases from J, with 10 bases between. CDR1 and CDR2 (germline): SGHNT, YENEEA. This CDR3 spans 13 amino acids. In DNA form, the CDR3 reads TGTGCCAGCAGCGGGTTAGGGGCCGGGGAGCTGTTTTTT. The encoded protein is CASSGLGAGELFF.

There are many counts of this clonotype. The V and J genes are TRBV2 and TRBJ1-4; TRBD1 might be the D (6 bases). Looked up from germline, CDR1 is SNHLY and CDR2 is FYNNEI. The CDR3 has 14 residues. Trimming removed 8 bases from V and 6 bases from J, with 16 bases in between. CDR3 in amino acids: CASLGAARYEKLFF. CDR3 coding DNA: TGTGCCAGCCTGGGGGCGGCGAGATATGAAAAACTGTTTTTT.

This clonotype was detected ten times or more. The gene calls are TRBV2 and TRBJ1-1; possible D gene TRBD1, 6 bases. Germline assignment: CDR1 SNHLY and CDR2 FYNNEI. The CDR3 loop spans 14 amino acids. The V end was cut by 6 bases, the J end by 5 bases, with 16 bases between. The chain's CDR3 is CASSLSGGATEAFF. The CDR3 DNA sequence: TGTGCCAGCAGCCTCTCGGGGGGCGCGACTGAAGCTTTCTTT.

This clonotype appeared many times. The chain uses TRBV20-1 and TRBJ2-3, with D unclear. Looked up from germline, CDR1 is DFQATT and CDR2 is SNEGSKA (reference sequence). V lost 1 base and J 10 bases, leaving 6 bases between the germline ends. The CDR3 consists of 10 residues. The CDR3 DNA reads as TGCAGTGCTAGAGTGGACGCGCAGTATTTT. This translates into CSARVDAQYF.

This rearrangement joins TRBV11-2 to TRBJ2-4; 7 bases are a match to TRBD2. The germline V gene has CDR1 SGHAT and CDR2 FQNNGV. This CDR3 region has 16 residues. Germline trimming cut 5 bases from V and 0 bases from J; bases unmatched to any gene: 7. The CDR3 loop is CASSNRAGLAKNIQYF. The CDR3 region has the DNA TGTGCCAGCAGCAATCGAGCGGGGCTAGCCAAAAACATTCAGTACTTC.

The CDR3 DNA sequence: TGCGCCAGCAGCTCCCAGGGGTTCTACAATGAGCAGTTCTTC. Its protein product is CASSSQGFYNEQFF. J is TRBJ2-1 and V is TRBV5-1, with D maybe TRBD1 (6 bases). The CDR3 runs to 14 residues. V gave up 3 bases and J gave up 3 bases, with 10 bases separating them. From germline, CDR1 is SGHRS and CDR2 YFSETQ.